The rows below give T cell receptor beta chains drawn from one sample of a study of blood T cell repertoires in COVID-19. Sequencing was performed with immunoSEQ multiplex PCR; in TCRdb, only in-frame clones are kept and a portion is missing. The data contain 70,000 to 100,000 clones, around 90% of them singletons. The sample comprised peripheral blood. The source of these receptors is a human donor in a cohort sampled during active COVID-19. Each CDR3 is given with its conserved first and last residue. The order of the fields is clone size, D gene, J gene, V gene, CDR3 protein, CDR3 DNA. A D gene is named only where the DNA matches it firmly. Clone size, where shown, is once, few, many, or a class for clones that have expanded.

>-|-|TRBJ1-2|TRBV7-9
CASSHQGMDYGYTF
TGTGCCAGCAGCCATCAGGGCATGGACTATGGCTACACCTTC
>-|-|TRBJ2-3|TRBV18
CASSQGGAGAYTQYF
TGTGCCAGCTCACAAGGGGGGGCTGGAGCCTATACGCAGTATTTT
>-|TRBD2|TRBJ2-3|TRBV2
CASRDLAGAKPYF
TGTGCCAGCAGGGACTTAGCGGGCGCCAAGCCGTATTTT
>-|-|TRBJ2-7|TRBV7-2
CASSLAGGYSYEQYF
TGTGCCAGCAGCTTAGCGGGGGGATACTCCTACGAGCAGTACTTC
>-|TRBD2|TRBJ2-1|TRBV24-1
CATSDVTSGRYNEQFF
TGTGCCACCAGTGACGTCACTAGCGGGAGGTACAATGAGCAGTTCTTC
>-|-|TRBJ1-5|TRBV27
CASSLSWQVSNQPQHF
TGTGCCAGCAGTTTATCGTGGCAGGTTTCAAATCAGCCCCAGCATTTT
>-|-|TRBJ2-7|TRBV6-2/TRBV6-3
CASSWDERASYEQYF
TGTGCCAGCAGTTGGGACGAGCGGGCCTCCTACGAGCAGTACTTC
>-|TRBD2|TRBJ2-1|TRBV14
CASSPTDTSGSANEQFF
TGTGCCAGCAGCCCCACCGATACTAGCGGGAGTGCAAATGAGCAGTTCTTC
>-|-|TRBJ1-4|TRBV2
CASTEEGWGKLFF
TGTGCCAGCACGGAGGAGGGCTGGGGAAAACTGTTTTTT
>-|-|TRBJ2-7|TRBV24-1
CATSISRSPYEQYF
TGTGCCACCAGTATTTCCAGATCCCCCTACGAGCAGTACTTC
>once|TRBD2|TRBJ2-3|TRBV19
CASSIRSSGGAATQYF
TGTGCCAGTAGTATAAGGTCTAGCGGGGGGGCAGCTACGCAGTATTTT
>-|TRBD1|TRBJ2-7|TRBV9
CASSPRAGGSYEQYF
TGTGCCAGCAGCCCCCGGGCAGGGGGATCCTACGAGCAGTACTTC
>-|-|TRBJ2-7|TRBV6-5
CASRFGTLYEQYF
TGTGCCAGCAGGTTTGGGACACTCTACGAGCAGTACTTC
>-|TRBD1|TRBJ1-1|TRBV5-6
CASSYSDRGRGAEAFF
TGTGCCAGCAGCTATTCCGACAGGGGGCGAGGCGCTGAAGCTTTCTTT
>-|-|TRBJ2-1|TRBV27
CASSLWGSGTSHLQFF
TGTGCCAGCAGTTTGTGGGGGTCCGGGACTTCACATCTGCAGTTCTTC
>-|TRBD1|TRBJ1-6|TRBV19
CATGQGWNSPLHF
TGTGCCACCGGACAGGGATGGAATTCACCCCTCCACTTT
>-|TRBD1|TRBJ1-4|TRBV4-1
CASSQVGGLVEKLFF
TGCGCCAGCAGCCAAGTAGGGGGCTTGGTTGAAAAACTGTTTTTT
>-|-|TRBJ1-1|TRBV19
CASSMVGGDAFF
TGTGCCAGTAGTATGGTGGGGGGAGATGCTTTCTTT
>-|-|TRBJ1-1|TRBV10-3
CAISAGLNMNTEAFF
TGTGCCATCAGTGCCGGACTGAACATGAACACTGAAGCTTTCTTT
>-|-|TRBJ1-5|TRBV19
CASSIDAVGRLPQHF
TGTGCCAGTAGTATAGACGCCGTGGGGAGGCTGCCCCAGCATTTT
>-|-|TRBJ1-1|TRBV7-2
CASSFNTNTEAFF
TGTGCCAGCAGCTTTAACACCAACACTGAAGCTTTCTTT
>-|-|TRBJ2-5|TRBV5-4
CASSLRQGQETQYF
TGTGCCAGCAGCTTGAGGCAGGGTCAAGAGACCCAGTACTTC
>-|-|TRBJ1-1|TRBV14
CASSRGGVDTEAFF
TGTGCCAGCAGCCGCGGGGGGGTGGACACTGAAGCTTTCTTT
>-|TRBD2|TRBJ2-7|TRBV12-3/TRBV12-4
CASRPGGYEQYF
TGTGCCAGCAGGCCGGGGGGTTACGAGCAGTACTTC
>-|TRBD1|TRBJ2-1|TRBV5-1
CASSMTGTGDNEQFF
TGCGCCAGCAGCATGACCGGGACAGGGGACAATGAGCAGTTCTTC
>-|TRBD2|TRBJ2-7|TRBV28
CASSPGGGYEQYF
TGTGCCAGCAGTCCGGGGGGTGGGTACGAGCAGTACTTC
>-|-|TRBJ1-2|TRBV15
CATSRDRTAFYGYTF
TGTGCCACCAGCAGAGACCGGACAGCCTTCTATGGCTACACCTTC
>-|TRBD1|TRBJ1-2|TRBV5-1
CASSFGWTGDYGYTF
TGCGCCAGCAGCTTCGGATGGACAGGGGACTATGGCTACACCTTC
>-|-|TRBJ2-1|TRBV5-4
CASSPGGLSYNEQFF
TGTGCCAGCAGCCCGGGGGGCCTCTCCTACAATGAGCAGTTCTTC
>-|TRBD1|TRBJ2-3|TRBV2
CASGLQGGQYF
TGTGCCAGCGGTCTGCAAGGGGGCCAGTATTTT
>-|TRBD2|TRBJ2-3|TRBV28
CASSFPSGKYTDTQYF
TGTGCCAGCAGTTTCCCTAGCGGGAAGTACACAGATACGCAGTATTTT
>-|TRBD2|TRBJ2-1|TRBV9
CASSVGLAGVGQFF
TGTGCCAGCAGCGTAGGACTAGCGGGAGTGGGGCAGTTCTTC
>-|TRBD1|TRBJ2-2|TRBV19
CASSSHGQVTGELFF
TGTGCCAGTAGTTCACATGGACAGGTAACCGGGGAGCTGTTTTTT
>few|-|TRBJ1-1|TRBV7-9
CASSFRAGIAFF
TGTGCCAGCAGCTTTCGGGCAGGGATCGCTTTCTTT
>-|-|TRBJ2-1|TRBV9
CASSVGPDNTQFF
TGTGCCAGCAGCGTAGGTCCCGACAATACTCAGTTCTTC
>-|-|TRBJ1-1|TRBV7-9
CASSLLQNTEAFF
TGTGCCAGCAGCTTATTACAGAACACTGAAGCTTTCTTT
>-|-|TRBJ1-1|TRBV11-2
CASSLQPGGEAFF
TGTGCCAGCAGCCTCCAACCCGGAGGTGAAGCTTTCTTT
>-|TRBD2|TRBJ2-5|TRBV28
CASRRRFGAGPLHAEETQYF
TGTGCCAGCAGGCGTAGGTTTGGAGCGGGACCCCTACATGCAGAAGAGACCCAGTACTTC
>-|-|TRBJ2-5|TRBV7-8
CASSFRQLQETQYF
TGTGCCAGCAGCTTCCGACAGCTCCAAGAGACCCAGTACTTC
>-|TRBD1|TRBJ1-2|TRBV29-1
CSVAGGDYGYTF
TGCAGCGTTGCAGGGGGCGACTATGGCTACACCTTC
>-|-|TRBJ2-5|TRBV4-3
CASSQGSTGETQYF
TGCGCCAGCAGCCAAGGGTCTACTGGAGAGACCCAGTACTTC
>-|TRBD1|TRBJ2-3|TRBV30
CAWSVKGAPDTQYF
TGTGCCTGGAGTGTAAAGGGGGCCCCAGATACGCAGTATTTT
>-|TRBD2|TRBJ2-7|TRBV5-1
CASSYTVGLAANEQYF
TGCGCCAGCAGCTATACAGTGGGACTAGCGGCCAACGAGCAGTACTTC
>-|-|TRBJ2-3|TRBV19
CASSIKAGMPDTQYF
TGTGCCAGTAGTATAAAGGCAGGGATGCCAGATACGCAGTATTTT
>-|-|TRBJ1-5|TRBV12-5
CASGTRTAQPQHF
TGTGCTAGTGGGACTAGGACTGCTCAGCCCCAGCATTTT
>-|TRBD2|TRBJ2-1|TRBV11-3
CASSSGVGSGRGAYNEQFF
TGTGCCAGCAGCAGCGGGGTAGGTAGCGGGAGGGGAGCGTACAATGAGCAGTTCTTC
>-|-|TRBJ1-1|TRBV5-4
CASSLFPQEAFF
TGTGCCAGCAGCTTGTTCCCCCAGGAAGCTTTCTTT
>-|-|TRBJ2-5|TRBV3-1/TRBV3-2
CASSQDGSAPGETQYF
TGTGCCAGCAGCCAAGATGGGTCCGCCCCAGGAGAGACCCAGTACTTC
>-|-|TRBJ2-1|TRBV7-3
CASSAHGGVTNEQFF
TGTGCCAGCAGCGCGCATGGTGGAGTTACGAATGAGCAGTTCTTC
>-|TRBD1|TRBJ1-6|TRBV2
CASSRTGDSPLHF
TGTGCCAGCAGTCGGACAGGTGATTCACCCCTCCACTTT
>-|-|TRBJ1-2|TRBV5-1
CASSPGHRDNYGYTF
TGCGCCAGCAGCCCGGGACATCGAGATAACTATGGCTACACCTTC
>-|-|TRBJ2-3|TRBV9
CASSAKEGRTDTQYF
TGTGCCAGCAGCGCAAAGGAGGGCCGCACAGATACGCAGTATTTT
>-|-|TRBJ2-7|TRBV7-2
CASRGRGYEQYF
TGTGCCAGCAGGGGCAGGGGCTACGAGCAGTACTTC
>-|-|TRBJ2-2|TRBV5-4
CASSPRAGGTGELFF
TGTGCCAGCAGCCCCCGAGCAGGGGGGACCGGGGAGCTGTTTTTT
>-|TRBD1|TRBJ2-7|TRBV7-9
CASSLDGTGAFSEQYF
TGTGCCAGCAGCTTAGATGGGACAGGGGCCTTTAGCGAGCAGTACTTC
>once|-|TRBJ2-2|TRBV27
CASSRGGRGGELFF
TGTGCCAGCAGCCGTGGGGGCCGGGGCGGGGAGCTGTTTTTT
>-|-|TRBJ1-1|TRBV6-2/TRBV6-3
CASSYSSVLNTEAFF
TGTGCCAGCAGTTACTCTTCAGTATTGAACACTGAAGCTTTCTTT
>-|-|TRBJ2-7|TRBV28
CASSTPRGGKSYEQYF
TGTGCCAGCAGTACCCCCCGGGGCGGGAAATCCTACGAGCAGTACTTC